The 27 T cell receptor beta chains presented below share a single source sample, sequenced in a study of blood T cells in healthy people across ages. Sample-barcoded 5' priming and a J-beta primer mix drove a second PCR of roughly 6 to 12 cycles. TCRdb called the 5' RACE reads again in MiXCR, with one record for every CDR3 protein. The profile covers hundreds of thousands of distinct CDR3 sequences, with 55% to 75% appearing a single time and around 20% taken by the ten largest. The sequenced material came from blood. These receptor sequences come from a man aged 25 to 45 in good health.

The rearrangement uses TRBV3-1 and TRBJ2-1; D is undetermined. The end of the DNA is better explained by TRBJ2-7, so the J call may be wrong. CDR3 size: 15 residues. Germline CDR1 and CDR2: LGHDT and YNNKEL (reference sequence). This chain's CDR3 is CASSQGPEAWSEQYF. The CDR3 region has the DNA TGTGCCAGCAGCCAAGGACCAGAGGCTTGGTCCGAGCAGTACTTC.

The CDR3 sequence is CASSHPTASEQYF. The DNA for the CDR3 is TGTGCCAGCAGCCATCCGACCGCCTCCGAGCAGTACTTC. The rearrangement links TRBV3-1 to TRBJ2-7, with D uncertain. Looked up from germline, CDR1 is LGHDT and CDR2 is YNNKEL (reference sequence). The CDR3 has 13 amino acids. The V end was cut by 3 bases, the J end by 6 bases, with 12 bases between.

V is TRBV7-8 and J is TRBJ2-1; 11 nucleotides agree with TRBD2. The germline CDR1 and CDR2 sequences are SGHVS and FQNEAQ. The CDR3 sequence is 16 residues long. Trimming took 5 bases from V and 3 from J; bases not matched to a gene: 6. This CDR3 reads CASSLELAGDYNEQFF. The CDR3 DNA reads TGTGCCAGCAGCCTGGAACTAGCGGGAGACTACAATGAGCAGTTCTTC.

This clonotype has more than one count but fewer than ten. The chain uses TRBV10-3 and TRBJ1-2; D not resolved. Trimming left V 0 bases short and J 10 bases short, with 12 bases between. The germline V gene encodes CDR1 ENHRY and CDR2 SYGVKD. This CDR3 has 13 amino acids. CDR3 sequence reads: CAISESLGQPYTF. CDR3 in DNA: TGTGCCATCAGTGAGTCTCTGGGTCAGCCCTACACCTTC.

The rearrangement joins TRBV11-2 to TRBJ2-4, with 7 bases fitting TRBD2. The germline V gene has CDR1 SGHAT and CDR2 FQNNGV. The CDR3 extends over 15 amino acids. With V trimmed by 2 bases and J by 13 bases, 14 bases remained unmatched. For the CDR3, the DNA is TGTGCCAGCAGCTTAAGAGGATCCGGGGGGAGGGAGCAGTACTTC. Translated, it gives CASSLRGSGGREQYF. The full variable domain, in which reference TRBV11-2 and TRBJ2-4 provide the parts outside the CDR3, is EAGVAQSPRYKIIEKRQSVAFWCNPISGHATLYWYQQILGQGPKLLIQFQNNGVVDDSQLPKDRFSAERLKGVDSTLKIQPAKLEDSAVYLCASSLRGSGGREQYFGAGTRLSVL.

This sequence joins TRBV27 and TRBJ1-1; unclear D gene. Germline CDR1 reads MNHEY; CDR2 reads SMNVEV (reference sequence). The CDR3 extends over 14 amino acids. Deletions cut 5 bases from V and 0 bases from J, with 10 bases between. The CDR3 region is CASSPLSVNTEAFF. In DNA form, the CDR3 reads TGTGCCAGCAGTCCACTGTCGGTGAACACTGAAGCTTTCTTT.

The CDR3 coding sequence is TGTGCCAGCAGCCGCAATCTCAGGCGGGATTCCGTAGCCAAAAACATTCAGTACTTC. Its translation is CASSRNLRRDSVAKNIQYF. The V call is TRBV4-2, the J call TRBJ2-4; possibly TRBD2 for D (6 bases). The CDR3 length is 19 residues. Germline CDR1 reads LGHNA; CDR2 reads YNFKEQ. Trimming removed 4 bases at V and 0 bases at J, with 22 bases between.

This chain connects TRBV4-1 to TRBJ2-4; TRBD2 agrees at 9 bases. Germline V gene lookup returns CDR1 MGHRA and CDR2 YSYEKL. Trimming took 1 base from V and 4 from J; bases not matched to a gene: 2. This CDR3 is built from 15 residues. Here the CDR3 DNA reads TGCGCCAGCAGCCAAGGACTAGCGGTAAAAAACATTCAGTACTTC. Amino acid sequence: CASSQGLAVKNIQYF.

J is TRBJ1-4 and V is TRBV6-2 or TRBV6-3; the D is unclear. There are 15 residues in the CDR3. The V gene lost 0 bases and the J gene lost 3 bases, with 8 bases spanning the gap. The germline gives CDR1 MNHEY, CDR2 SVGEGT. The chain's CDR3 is CASSYSRFSNEKLFF. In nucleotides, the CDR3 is TGTGCCAGCAGTTACTCGAGGTTTTCTAATGAAAAACTGTTTTTT.

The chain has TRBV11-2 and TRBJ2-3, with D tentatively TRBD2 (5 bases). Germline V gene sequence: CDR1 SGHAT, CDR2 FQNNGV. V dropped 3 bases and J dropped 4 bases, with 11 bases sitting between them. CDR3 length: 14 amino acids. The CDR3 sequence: CASSFSLAPDTQYF. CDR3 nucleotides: TGTGCCAGCAGCTTTAGTTTAGCGCCAGATACGCAGTATTTT.

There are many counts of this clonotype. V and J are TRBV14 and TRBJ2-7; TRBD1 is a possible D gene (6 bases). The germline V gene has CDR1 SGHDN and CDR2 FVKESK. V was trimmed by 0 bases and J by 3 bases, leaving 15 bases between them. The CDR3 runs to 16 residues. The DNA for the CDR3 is TGTGCCAGCAGCCAAGATGGTAGTGAGGACAGCTACGAGCAGTACTTC. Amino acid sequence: CASSQDGSEDSYEQYF.

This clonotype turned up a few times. The DNA for the CDR3 is TGTGCCAGCAGTTACCGTCCCGGACCCCACCCTCAGTACTTC. Translation: CASSYRPGPHPQYF. The chain joins TRBV6-5 to TRBJ2-4; D not resolved. CDR3 size: 14 residues. V lost 2 bases and J 12 bases, leaving 17 bases between the germline ends. Germline lookup yields CDR1 MNHEY and CDR2 SVGAGI.

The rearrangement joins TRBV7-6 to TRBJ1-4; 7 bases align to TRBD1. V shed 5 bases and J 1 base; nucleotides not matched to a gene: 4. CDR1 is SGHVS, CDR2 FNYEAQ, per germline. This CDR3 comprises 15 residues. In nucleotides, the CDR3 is TGTGCCAGCAGCCCGCGACAGGGAACTAATGAAAAACTGTTTTTT. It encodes CASSPRQGTNEKLFF.

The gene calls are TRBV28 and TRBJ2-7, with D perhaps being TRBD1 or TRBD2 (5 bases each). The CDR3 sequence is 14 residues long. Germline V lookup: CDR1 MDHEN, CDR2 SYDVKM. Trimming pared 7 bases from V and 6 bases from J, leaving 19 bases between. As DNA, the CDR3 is TGTGCCAGCACGGATTGGGACGGGTCAGGCGAGCAGTACTTC. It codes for CASTDWDGSGEQYF.

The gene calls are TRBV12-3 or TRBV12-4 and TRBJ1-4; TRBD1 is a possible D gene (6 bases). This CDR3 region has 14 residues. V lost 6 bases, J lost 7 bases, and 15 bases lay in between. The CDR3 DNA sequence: TGTGCCAGCAGCCGGGGGGCGATTACTGAAAAACTGTTTTTT. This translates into CASSRGAITEKLFF.

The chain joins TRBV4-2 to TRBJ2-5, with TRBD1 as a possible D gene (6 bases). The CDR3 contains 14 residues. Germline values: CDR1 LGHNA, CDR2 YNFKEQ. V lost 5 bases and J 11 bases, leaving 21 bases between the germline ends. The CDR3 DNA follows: TGTGCCAGCAGCAACCCGGACAGTCAAGGGGAGCAGTACTTC. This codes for CASSNPDSQGEQYF.

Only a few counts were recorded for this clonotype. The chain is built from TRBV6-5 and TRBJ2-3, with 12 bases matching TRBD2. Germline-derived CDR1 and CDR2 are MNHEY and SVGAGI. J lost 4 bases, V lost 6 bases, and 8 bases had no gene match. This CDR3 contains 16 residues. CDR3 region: CASRPARLAGADTQYF. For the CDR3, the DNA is TGTGCCAGCAGACCCGCCCGACTAGCGGGAGCAGATACGCAGTATTTT.

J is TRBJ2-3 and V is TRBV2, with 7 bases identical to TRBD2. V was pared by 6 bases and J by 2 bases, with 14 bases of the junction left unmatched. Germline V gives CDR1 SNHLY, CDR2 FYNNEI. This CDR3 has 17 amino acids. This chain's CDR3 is CASRDPPWGRDTDTQYF. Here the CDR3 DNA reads TGTGCCAGCAGGGATCCCCCTTGGGGGAGGGACACAGATACGCAGTATTTT.

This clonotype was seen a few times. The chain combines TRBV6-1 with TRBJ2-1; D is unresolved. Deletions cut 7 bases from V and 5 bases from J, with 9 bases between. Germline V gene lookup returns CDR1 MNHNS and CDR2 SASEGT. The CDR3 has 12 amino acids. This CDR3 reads CASKASNNEQFF. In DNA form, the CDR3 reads TGTGCCAGCAAAGCAAGTAACAATGAGCAGTTCTTC.

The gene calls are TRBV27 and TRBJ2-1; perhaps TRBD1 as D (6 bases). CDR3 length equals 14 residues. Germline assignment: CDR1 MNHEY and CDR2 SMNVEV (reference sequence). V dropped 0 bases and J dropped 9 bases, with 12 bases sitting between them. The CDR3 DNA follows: TGTGCCAGCAGTTTATCCTCATCAGGGGTTGAGCAGTTCTTC. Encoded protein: CASSLSSSGVEQFF.

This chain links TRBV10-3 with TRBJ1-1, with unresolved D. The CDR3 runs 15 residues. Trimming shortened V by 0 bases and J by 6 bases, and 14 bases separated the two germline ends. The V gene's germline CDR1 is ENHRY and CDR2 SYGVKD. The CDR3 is CAISESAVRDSEAFF. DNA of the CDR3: TGTGCCATCAGTGAGTCGGCAGTAAGAGACTCTGAAGCTTTCTTT.

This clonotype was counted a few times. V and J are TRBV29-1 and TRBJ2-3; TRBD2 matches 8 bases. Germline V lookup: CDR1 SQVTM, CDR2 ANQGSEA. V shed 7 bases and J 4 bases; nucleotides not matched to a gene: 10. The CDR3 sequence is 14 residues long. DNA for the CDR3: TGCAGCGGGGTGACACCAGCGGGAGCAGATACGCAGTATTTT. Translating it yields CSGVTPAGADTQYF.

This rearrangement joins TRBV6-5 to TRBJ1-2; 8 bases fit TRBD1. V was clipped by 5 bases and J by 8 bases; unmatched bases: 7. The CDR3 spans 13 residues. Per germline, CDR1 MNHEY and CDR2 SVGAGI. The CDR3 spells CASSDAGGPGYTF. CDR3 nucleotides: TGTGCCAGCAGTGACGCAGGGGGCCCCGGCTACACCTTC.

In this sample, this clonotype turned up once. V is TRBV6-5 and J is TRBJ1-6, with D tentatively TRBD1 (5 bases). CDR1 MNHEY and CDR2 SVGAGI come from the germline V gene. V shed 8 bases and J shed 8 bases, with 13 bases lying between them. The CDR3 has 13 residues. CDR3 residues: CASGEGRDSPLHF. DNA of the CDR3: TGTGCCAGCGGGGAGGGACGCGATTCACCCCTCCACTTT.

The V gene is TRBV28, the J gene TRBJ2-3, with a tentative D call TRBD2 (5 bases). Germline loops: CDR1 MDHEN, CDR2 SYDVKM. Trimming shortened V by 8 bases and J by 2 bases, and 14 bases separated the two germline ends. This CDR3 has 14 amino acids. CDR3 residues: CASVEGAVTDTQYF. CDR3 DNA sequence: TGTGCCAGCGTCGAGGGAGCGGTCACAGATACGCAGTATTTT.

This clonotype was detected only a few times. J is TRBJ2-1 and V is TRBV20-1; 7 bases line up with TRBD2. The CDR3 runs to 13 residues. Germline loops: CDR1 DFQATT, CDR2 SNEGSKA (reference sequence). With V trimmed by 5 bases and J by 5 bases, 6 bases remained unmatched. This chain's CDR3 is CSAGREVDNEQFF. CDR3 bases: TGCAGTGCTGGGAGGGAGGTAGACAATGAGCAGTTCTTC.

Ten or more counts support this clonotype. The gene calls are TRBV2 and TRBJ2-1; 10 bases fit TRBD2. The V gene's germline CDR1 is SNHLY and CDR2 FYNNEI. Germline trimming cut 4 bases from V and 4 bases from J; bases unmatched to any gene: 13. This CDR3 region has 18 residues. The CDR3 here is CASSGLAGAKGTYNEQFF. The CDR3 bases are TGTGCCAGCAGTGGGCTAGCGGGGGCCAAAGGCACTTACAATGAGCAGTTCTTC.